The 32 T cell receptor beta chains below come from one sample, sequenced in a study of cytomegalovirus exposure and HLA in healthy donors. Both 60 Vbeta primers and 13 Jbeta primers went into the PCR. Using immunoSEQ multiplex PCR, the repertoire was profiled, and TCRdb retains in-frame clones only, with some absent. The sample includes some 57,000 clones, 70% of them seen just once. Sequencing was done on a sample of PBMCs. The receptors were sampled from a woman aged 60-70 years in good health and CMV-seropositive.

The chain combines TRBV28 with TRBJ2-5, with a possible D match to TRBD1 (6 bases). TRBJ2-7 matches the DNA end more closely, so the J call is doubtful. Germline-derived CDR1 and CDR2 are MDHEN and SYDVKM. This CDR3 contains 14 residues. The CDR3 here is CASSSHYRVYEQYF. The CDR3 DNA reads TGTGCCAGCAGTTCCCACTACAGGGTCTACGAGCAGTACTTC.

This chain uses TRBV18 with TRBJ1-1, with D hard to call. The CDR3 loop spans 15 amino acids. Germline assignment: CDR1 KGHSH and CDR2 LQKENI. The germline V and J ends were trimmed by 2 bases and 4 bases, with 14 bases remaining between them. The CDR3, as DNA: TGTGCCAGCTCACCAACCCCGCGGGGTAGCACTGAAGCTTTCTTT. Its translation: CASSPTPRGSTEAFF.

This clone showed up just a few times. The V and J genes are TRBV25-1 and TRBJ1-5; 10 bases are a match to TRBD1. V shed 7 bases, J shed 3 bases, and the junction held 6 bases outside the gene matches. CDR3 length: 15 residues. From germline, CDR1 is MGHDK and CDR2 SYGVNS. The CDR3 nucleotides are TGTGCCAGCAAAACAGACAGGGGGCTCAATCAGCCCCAGCATTTT. It codes for CASKTDRGLNQPQHF.

The rearrangement joins TRBV5-4 to TRBJ2-3, with 9 bases aligning to TRBD1. The CDR3 is 17 amino acids. Germline values: CDR1 SGHNT, CDR2 YYREEE (reference sequence). The V gene end was trimmed by 0 bases and the J gene end by 4 bases; junction bases not matched to a gene: 9. The CDR3 is CASSLGQTGGLADTQYF. The CDR3 DNA reads as TGTGCCAGCAGCTTGGGACAGACAGGGGGACTGGCAGATACGCAGTATTTT.

The chain is built from TRBV2 and TRBJ2-1; D is uncertain. The CDR3 runs 13 residues. Trimming stripped 6 bases from V and 5 bases from J, with 11 bases between. Germline V lookup: CDR1 SNHLY, CDR2 FYNNEI. CDR3 in DNA: TGTGCCAGCAGGTGGGCCCCAGACAATGAGCAGTTCTTC. Translating it yields CASRWAPDNEQFF. The whole variable domain, filled in from reference TRBV2 and TRBJ2-1, reads EPEVTQTPSHQVTQMGQEVILRCVPISNHLYFYWYRQILGQKVEFLVSFYNNEISEKSEIFDDQFSVERPDGSNFTLKIRSTKLEDSAMYFCASRWAPDNEQFFGPGTRLTVL.

This clone showed up just once. The chain has TRBV2 and TRBJ2-1, with D possibly TRBD2 on 6 matching bases. V lost 8 bases to trimming and J lost 5 bases, with 10 bases between them. Germline V gene data show CDR1 as SNHLY and CDR2 as FYNNEI. The CDR3 has 12 residues. The CDR3 protein is CASLDYDNEQFF. The DNA for the CDR3 is TGTGCCAGCCTGGACTATGACAATGAGCAGTTCTTC.

The chain links TRBV6-5 to TRBJ2-1, with TRBD2 matching 15 bases. CDR3 length equals 16 residues. The ends lost 4 bases at V and 7 bases at J; junction bases unmatched: 5. Germline lookup yields CDR1 MNHEY and CDR2 SVGAGI. The CDR3 spells CASSLGLAGGINEQFF. The CDR3 DNA follows: TGTGCCAGCAGTTTGGGACTAGCGGGGGGAATAAATGAGCAGTTCTTC.

The V and J genes are TRBV10-2 and TRBJ1-1; D is uncertain. Trimming cost V 2 bases and J 0 bases, with 10 bases left between them. Per the germline V gene, CDR1 is WSHSY and CDR2 is SAAADI. This CDR3 contains 15 residues. The CDR3 coding sequence is TGCGCCAGCAGTGAGGCACATATCATGAACACTGAAGCTTTCTTT. This sequence encodes CASSEAHIMNTEAFF.

V usage is TRBV28 and J usage is TRBJ1-2; 12 bases are a match to TRBD1. The CDR3 has 17 residues. Germline assignment: CDR1 MDHEN and CDR2 SYDVKM. The J segment lost 7 bases and the V segment lost 2 bases, leaving 11 bases of the junction unmatched. The CDR3 loop is CASSLTGGTGGEGGYTF. The CDR3 DNA sequence: TGTGCCAGCAGTTTAACCGGTGGGACAGGGGGCGAGGGTGGCTACACCTTC.

The CDR3 sequence: CSVEDMTEAFF. The DNA for the CDR3 is TGCAGCGTTGAAGATATGACTGAAGCTTTCTTT. V usage is TRBV29-1 and J usage is TRBJ1-1; the D is unclear. This CDR3 region has 11 residues. Trimming cost V 0 bases and J 5 bases, with 4 bases left between them. Germline loops: CDR1 SQVTM, CDR2 ANQGSEA.

This chain uses TRBV7-2 with TRBJ1-3; a possible D gene is TRBD1 (6 bases). Deletions cut 0 bases from V and 0 bases from J, with 15 bases between. Germline-derived CDR1 and CDR2 are SGHTA and FQGNSA. CDR3 length: 18 residues. This CDR3 reads CASSLAPRGPLSGNTIYF. CDR3 nucleotides: TGTGCCAGCAGCTTAGCCCCCAGGGGCCCGCTCTCTGGAAACACCATATATTTT.

This clone has only a few counts. The gene calls are TRBV7-8 and TRBJ1-2; TRBD1 agrees at 12 bases. CDR1 and CDR2 from the germline V gene are SGHVS and FQNEAQ. CDR3 length equals 18 residues. Unmatched junction bases numbered 18, after V lost 5 bases and J lost 8 bases. The CDR3: CASSPIRWPGTGGRGYTF. DNA for the CDR3: TGTGCCAGCAGCCCAATTAGGTGGCCTGGGACAGGGGGCCGCGGCTACACCTTC.

Written as DNA, the CDR3 is TGTGCCAGCAGCTTCCAGACAGGGGATGGCTACACCTTC. Its translation: CASSFQTGDGYTF. V usage is TRBV7-9 and J usage is TRBJ1-2; 8 nucleotides agree with TRBD1. The CDR3 totals 13 residues. Trimming at V came to 3 bases and at J to 6 bases, leaving 3 bases not matched to a gene. Germline assignment: CDR1 SEHNR and CDR2 FQNEAQ (reference sequence). Filled out from reference TRBV7-9 and TRBJ1-2, the complete variable domain reads DTGVSQNPRHKITKRGQNVTFRCDPISEHNRLYWYRQTLGQGPEFLTYFQNEAQLEKSRLLSDRFSAERPKGSFSTLEIQRTEQGDSAMYLCASSFQTGDGYTFGSGTRLTVV.

This chain connects TRBV11-3 to TRBJ2-3; D unclear. Trimming pared 1 base from V and 4 bases from J, leaving 12 bases between. The CDR3 runs to 15 residues. Germline CDR1 is SGHNT and CDR2 is YENEEA. The CDR3 DNA reads TGTGCCAGCAGCTTAGGAGGCGGAGCCTCAGATACGCAGTATTTT. It translates to CASSLGGGASDTQYF.

The rearrangement uses TRBV2 and TRBJ1-1, with TRBD1 identical over 9 bases. CDR3 length: 14 amino acids. The germline CDR1 and CDR2 sequences are SNHLY and FYNNEI. V trimming: 6 bases; J trimming: 4 bases; junction bases outside the gene matches: 6. Here the CDR3 DNA reads TGTGCCAGCAGAGATACAGGGGGCCCCACTGAAGCTTTCTTT. Amino acid sequence: CASRDTGGPTEAFF.

This chain links TRBV7-8 with TRBJ2-5; TRBD2 aligns across 12 bases. The end of the DNA is better explained by TRBJ2-7, so the J call may be wrong. The CDR3 totals 16 residues. CDR1 and CDR2 from the germline V gene are SGHVS and FQNEAQ. DNA for the CDR3: TGTGCCAGCAGCCTAACTAGCGGGGGGAGCTCCTACGAGCAGTACTTC. It translates to CASSLTSGGSSYEQYF.

The rearrangement uses TRBV5-5 and TRBJ1-1, with D perhaps TRBD1 (6 bases). Per the germline V gene, CDR1 is SGHKS and CDR2 is YYEKEE (reference sequence). Trimming shortened V by 1 base and J by 4 bases, and 11 bases separated the two germline ends. CDR3 size: 14 residues. CDR3 in amino acids: CASSLLGGVTEAFF. CDR3 nucleotides: TGTGCCAGCAGCTTGTTAGGGGGTGTCACTGAAGCTTTCTTT.

The count of this clone is one. The chain links TRBV27 to TRBJ1-5; D is perhaps TRBD1 (5 bases). The ends were cut back, 3 bases at V and 2 bases at J, with 11 bases in the middle. From germline, CDR1 is MNHEY and CDR2 SMNVEV (reference sequence). The CDR3 is 15 residues long. The DNA of the CDR3 is TGTGCCAGCAGTTTTTCCGGGGGAGGCAATCAGCCCCAGCATTTT. Translation gives CASSFSGGGNQPQHF.

The chain has TRBV7-8 and TRBJ1-2; a possible D gene is TRBD1 (5 bases). CDR1 is SGHVS and CDR2 is FQNEAQ in the germline V gene. Between the trimmed V and J ends, which lost 1 base and 8 bases, there was a span of 8 bases. This CDR3 has 12 residues. CDR3 loop: CASSLGEGGYTF. The CDR3 nucleotides read TGTGCCAGCAGCTTAGGGGAGGGGGGCTACACCTTC.

The V gene is TRBV7-2, the J gene TRBJ2-3; 10 bases match TRBD2. The length of the CDR3 is 17 residues. Germline V gives CDR1 SGHTA, CDR2 FQGNSA. The junction had 12 bases not matched to a gene; V was cut back by 5 bases and J by 4 bases. The chain's CDR3 is CASSPFQRGGLSDTQYF. CDR3 sequence (DNA): TGTGCCAGCAGCCCATTCCAGCGGGGGGGCCTTTCAGATACGCAGTATTTT.

The sample holds one count of this clone. The chain is built from TRBV6-5 and TRBJ2-7; D is perhaps TRBD2 (6 bases). The V end was cut by 6 bases, the J end by 2 bases, with 14 bases between. CDR1 and CDR2 from the germline V gene are MNHEY and SVGAGI. CDR3 length: 14 residues. The CDR3 sequence: CASSRDSSTYEQYF. The DNA for the CDR3 is TGTGCCAGCAGCAGGGACTCATCCACCTACGAGCAGTACTTC.

This clone has a single count. V and J are TRBV7-5 and TRBJ1-2. TRBV7-5 is flagged as a pseudogene. The CDR3 has 12 amino acids. The CDR3 spells CARIEGNYGYTF. The CDR3 nucleotides read TGTGCCAGAATTGAGGGTAACTATGGCTACACCTTC.

The chain is built from TRBV19 and TRBJ2-6, with a possible D match to TRBD2 (6 bases). The CDR3 is made up of 16 amino acids. The V end lost 3 bases, the J end lost 3 bases, and 12 bases lay between the germline ends. CDR1 is LNHDA, CDR2 SQIVND, per germline (reference sequence). This CDR3 reads CASSMGGRGGANVLTF. The CDR3 nucleotides read TGTGCCAGTAGTATGGGGGGAAGAGGTGGGGCCAACGTCCTGACTTTC. The full variable domain, completed using reference TRBV19 and TRBJ2-6, is DGGITQSPKYLFRKEGQNVTLSCEQNLNHDAMYWYRQDPGQGLRLIYYSQIVNDFQKGDIAEGYSVSREKKESFPLTVTSAQKNPTAFYLCASSMGGRGGANVLTFGAGSRLTVL.

V gene TRBV4-2 combines with J gene TRBJ1-5, with D unresolved. With 0 bases removed from V and 9 bases from J, the gap between germline ends came to 12 bases. CDR1 LGHNA and CDR2 YNFKEQ come from the germline V gene. There are 14 residues in the CDR3. In DNA form, the CDR3 reads TGTGCCAGCAGCCAAGATATCGGGGTCCGGCCCCAGCATTTT. Protein product: CASSQDIGVRPQHF.

The rearrangement uses TRBV9 and TRBJ1-2; D may be TRBD1 (6 bases). From germline, CDR1 is SGDLS and CDR2 YYNGEE. Trimming left V 0 bases short and J 5 bases short, with 11 bases between. The CDR3 loop spans 14 amino acids. The CDR3 reads CASSVEDRPYGYTF. In DNA form, the CDR3 reads TGTGCCAGCAGCGTAGAGGACAGACCGTATGGCTACACCTTC.

This clone was detected only a few times. The gene calls are TRBV7-9 and TRBJ1-4; 7 nucleotides agree with TRBD1. Trimming at V came to 5 bases and at J to 5 bases, leaving 11 bases not matched to a gene. CDR3 length: 16 residues. Per germline, CDR1 SEHNR and CDR2 FQNEAQ (reference sequence). The CDR3 DNA is TGTGCCAGCAGCCCCCGAACAGACAGGGCCAATGAAAAACTGTTTTTT. Protein sequence: CASSPRTDRANEKLFF.

This chain joins TRBV7-8 and TRBJ2-7; TRBD1 might be the D (5 bases). CDR1 is SGHVS and CDR2 is FQNEAQ in the germline V gene. The CDR3 runs to 14 residues. Trimming removed 1 base from V and 3 bases from J, with 10 bases in between. CDR3 DNA sequence: TGTGCCAGCAGCTTAGTGGTGCAGGGCTACGAGCAGTACTTC. It codes for CASSLVVQGYEQYF.

About this clone itself: Since a much larger clone is just one base distant, this may be a read error. The chain employs TRBV9 and TRBJ2-7; a weak D match, TRBD2 (7 bases). V was clipped by 4 bases and J by 2 bases, with 19 bases between them. This CDR3 is built from 16 residues. Looked up from germline, CDR1 is SGDLS and CDR2 is YYNGEE. The CDR3 DNA sequence: TGTGCCAGCAGCTTAGAGTTTGGGGGGGCCCCCTACGAGCAGTACTTC. Its protein is CASSLEFGGAPYEQYF.

This chain uses TRBV6-1 with TRBJ1-5; D might be TRBD1 (5 bases). There are 14 residues in the CDR3. Germline V gene lookup returns CDR1 MNHNS and CDR2 SASEGT. V lost 1 base, J lost 6 bases, and 10 bases lay in between. The CDR3 coding sequence is TGTGCCAGCAGTGAAGAAGGGGCAGGTCAGCCCCAGCATTTT. Protein product: CASSEEGAGQPQHF.

J is TRBJ2-7 and V is TRBV7-8, with 9 bases aligning to TRBD1. The length of the CDR3 is 14 residues. Unmatched junction bases numbered 8, after V lost 5 bases and J lost 6 bases. Per germline, CDR1 SGHVS and CDR2 FQNEAQ. CDR3 region: CASSPDRGFSEQYF. The CDR3 DNA is TGTGCCAGCAGCCCGGACAGGGGTTTCTCCGAGCAGTACTTC. The full variable domain, its missing parts supplied by reference TRBV7-8 and TRBJ2-7, is GAGVSQSPRYKVAKRGQDVALRCDPISGHVSLFWYQQALGQGPEFLTYFQNEAQLDKSGLPSDRFFAERPEGSVSTLKIQRTQQEDSAVYLCASSPDRGFSEQYFGPGTRLTVT.

The chain has TRBV27 and TRBJ2-2, with a weak D call TRBD2 (5 bases). The CDR3 is made up of 17 amino acids. V gave up 5 bases and J gave up 3 bases, with 19 bases separating them. In germline, CDR1 is MNHEY, CDR2 SMNVEV (reference sequence). CDR3 bases: TGTGCCAGCAGTCCCCTCGGCGGTCGCGGGTACACCGGGGAGCTGTTTTTT. This translates into CASSPLGGRGYTGELFF.

The chain employs TRBV6-1 and TRBJ1-3, with D perhaps TRBD1 (5 bases). The CDR3 spans 13 residues. The germline CDR1 and CDR2 sequences are MNHNS and SASEGT. V was clipped by 8 bases and J by 2 bases, with 10 bases between them. In DNA form, the CDR3 reads TGTGCCAGCGGTGGGGCCCCTGGAAACACCATATATTTT. It translates to CASGGAPGNTIYF.